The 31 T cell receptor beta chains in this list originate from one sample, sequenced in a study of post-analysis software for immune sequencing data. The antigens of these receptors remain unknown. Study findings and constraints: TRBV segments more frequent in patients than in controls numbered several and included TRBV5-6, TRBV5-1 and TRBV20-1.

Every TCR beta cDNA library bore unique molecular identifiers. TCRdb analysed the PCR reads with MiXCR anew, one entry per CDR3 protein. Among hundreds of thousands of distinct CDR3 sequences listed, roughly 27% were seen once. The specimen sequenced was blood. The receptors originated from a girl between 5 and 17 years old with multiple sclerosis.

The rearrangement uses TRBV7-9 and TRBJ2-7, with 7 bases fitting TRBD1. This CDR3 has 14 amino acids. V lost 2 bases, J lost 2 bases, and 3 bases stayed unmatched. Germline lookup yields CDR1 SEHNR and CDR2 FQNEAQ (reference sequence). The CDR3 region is CASSLIGQAYEQYF. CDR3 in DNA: TGTGCCAGCAGCTTAATTGGACAGGCCTACGAGCAGTACTTC.

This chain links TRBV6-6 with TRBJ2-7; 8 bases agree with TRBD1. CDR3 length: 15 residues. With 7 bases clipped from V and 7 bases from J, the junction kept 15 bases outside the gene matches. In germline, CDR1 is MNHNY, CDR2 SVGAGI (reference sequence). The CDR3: CASTLRTGQGGEQYF. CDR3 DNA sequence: TGTGCCAGCACCCTGAGGACAGGGCAAGGTGGGGAGCAGTACTTC.

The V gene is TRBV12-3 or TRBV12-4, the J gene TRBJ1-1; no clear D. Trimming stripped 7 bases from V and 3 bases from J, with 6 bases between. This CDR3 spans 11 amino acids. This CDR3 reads CASTSYTEAFF. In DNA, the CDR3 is TGTGCCAGCACATCCTACACTGAAGCTTTCTTT.

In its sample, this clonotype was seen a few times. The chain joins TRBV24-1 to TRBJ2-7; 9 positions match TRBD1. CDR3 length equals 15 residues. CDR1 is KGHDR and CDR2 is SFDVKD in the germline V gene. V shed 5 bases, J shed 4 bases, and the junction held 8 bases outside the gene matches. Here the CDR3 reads CATSAPGQGGYEQYF. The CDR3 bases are TGTGCCACCAGTGCCCCGGGACAGGGAGGATACGAGCAGTACTTC.

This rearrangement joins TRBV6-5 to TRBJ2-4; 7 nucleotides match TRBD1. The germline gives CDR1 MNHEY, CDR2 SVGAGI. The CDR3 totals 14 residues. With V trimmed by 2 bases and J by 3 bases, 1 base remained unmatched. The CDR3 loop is CASSYDRVKNIQYF. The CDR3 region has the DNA TGTGCCAGCAGTTACGACAGGGTCAAAAACATTCAGTACTTC.

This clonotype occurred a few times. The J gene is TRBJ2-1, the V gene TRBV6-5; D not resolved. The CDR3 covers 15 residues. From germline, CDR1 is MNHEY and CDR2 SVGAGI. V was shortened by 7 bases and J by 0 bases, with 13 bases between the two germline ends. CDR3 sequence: CASTQDRSSYNEQFF. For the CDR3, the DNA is TGTGCCAGCACCCAGGACCGGAGCTCCTACAATGAGCAGTTCTTC.

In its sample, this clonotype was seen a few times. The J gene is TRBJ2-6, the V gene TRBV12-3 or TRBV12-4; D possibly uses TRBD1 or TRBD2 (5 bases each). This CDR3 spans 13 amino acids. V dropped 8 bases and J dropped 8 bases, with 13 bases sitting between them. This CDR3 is CASCPWGTNVLTF. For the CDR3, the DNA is TGTGCCAGCTGCCCTTGGGGGACCAACGTCCTGACTTTC.

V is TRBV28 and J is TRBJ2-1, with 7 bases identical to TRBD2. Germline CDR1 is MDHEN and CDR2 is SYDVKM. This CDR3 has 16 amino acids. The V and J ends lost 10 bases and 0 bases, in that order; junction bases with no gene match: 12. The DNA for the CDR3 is TGTGCCATAATGGGTAGCGGGCAACTCTCCTACAATGAGCAGTTCTTC. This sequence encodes CAIMGSGQLSYNEQFF.

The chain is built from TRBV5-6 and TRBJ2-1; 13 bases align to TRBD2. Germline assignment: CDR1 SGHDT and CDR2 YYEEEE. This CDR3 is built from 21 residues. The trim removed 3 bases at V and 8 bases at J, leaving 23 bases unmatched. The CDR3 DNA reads TGTGCCAGCAGCTGGGCCTCACCGACTAGCGGGGGGCTAGGAGTGAGGCATGAGCAGTTCTTC. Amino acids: CASSWASPTSGGLGVRHEQFF.

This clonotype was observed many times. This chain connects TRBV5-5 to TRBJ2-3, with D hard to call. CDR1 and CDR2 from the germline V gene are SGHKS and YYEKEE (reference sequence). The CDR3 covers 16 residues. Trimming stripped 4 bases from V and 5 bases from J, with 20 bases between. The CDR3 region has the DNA TGTGCCAGCAGCCTAACCCCGGGCTCCGAGGAAGATACGCAGTATTTT. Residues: CASSLTPGSEEDTQYF.

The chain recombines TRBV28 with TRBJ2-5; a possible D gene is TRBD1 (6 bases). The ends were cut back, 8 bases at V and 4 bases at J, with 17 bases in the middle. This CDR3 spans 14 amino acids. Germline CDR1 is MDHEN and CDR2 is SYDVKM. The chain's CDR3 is CASRPPQGTETQYF. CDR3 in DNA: TGTGCCAGCCGCCCCCCCCAGGGGACAGAGACCCAGTACTTC.

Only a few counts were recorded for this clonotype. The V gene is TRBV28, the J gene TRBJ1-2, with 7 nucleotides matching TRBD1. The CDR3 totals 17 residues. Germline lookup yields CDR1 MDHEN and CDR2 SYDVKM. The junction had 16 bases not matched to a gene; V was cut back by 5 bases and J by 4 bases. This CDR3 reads CASSPSRNRGGTYGYTF. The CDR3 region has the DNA TGTGCCAGCAGTCCTTCCCGCAACAGGGGTGGTACCTATGGCTACACCTTC.

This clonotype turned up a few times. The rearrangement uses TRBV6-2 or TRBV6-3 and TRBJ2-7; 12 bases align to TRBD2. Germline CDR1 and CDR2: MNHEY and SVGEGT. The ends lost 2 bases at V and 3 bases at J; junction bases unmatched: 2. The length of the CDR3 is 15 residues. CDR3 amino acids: CASSYRLAGDYEQYF. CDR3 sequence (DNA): TGTGCCAGCAGTTACCGACTAGCGGGGGACTACGAGCAGTACTTC.

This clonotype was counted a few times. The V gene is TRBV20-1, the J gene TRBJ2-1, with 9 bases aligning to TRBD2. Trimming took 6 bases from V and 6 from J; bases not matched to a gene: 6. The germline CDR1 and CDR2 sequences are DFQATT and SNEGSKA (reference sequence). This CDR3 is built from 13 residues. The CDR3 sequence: CSATTSGPNEQFF. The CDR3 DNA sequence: TGCAGTGCGACGACTAGCGGCCCCAATGAGCAGTTCTTC.

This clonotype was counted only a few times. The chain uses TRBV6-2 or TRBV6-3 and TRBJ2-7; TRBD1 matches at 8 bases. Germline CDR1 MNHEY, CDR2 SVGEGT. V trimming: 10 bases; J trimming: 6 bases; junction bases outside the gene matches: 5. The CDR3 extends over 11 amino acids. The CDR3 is CANGQGGEQYF. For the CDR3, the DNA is TGTGCCAATGGACAGGGCGGCGAGCAGTACTTC.

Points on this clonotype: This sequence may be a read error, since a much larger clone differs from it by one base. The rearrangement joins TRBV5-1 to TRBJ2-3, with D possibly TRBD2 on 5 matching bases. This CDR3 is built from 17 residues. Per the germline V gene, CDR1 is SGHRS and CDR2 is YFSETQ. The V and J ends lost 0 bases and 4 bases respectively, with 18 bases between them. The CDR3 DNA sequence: TGCGCCAGCAGCTTGGTCCCCCCGGGGAGTGGCGCAGATACGCAGTATTTT. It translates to CASSLVPPGSGADTQYF.

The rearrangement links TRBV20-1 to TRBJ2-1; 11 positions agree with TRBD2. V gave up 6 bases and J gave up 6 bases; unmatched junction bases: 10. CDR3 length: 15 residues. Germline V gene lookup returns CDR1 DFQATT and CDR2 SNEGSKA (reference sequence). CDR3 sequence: CSAGAVAGGPNEQFF. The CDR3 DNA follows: TGCAGTGCGGGGGCGGTAGCGGGAGGGCCCAATGAGCAGTTCTTC.

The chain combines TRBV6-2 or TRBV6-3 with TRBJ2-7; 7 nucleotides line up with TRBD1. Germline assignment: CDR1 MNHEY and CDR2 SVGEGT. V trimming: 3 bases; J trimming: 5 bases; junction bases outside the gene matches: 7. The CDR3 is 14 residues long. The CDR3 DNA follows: TGTGCCAGCAGTTATTGGGACAGTACCGACGAGCAGTACTTC. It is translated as CASSYWDSTDEQYF.

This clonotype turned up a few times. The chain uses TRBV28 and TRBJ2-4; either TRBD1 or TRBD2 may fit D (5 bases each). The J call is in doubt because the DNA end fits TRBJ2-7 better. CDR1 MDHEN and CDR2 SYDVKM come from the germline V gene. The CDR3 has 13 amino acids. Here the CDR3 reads CASTYGALYEQYF. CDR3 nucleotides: TGTGCCAGCACCTACGGGGCCCTCTACGAGCAGTACTTC.

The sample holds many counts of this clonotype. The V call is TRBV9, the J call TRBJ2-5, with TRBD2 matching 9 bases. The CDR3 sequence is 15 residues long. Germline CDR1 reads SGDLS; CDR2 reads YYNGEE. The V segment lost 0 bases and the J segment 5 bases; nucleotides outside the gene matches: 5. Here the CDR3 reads CASSVDLAGSETQYF. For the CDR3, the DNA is TGTGCCAGCAGCGTAGACCTAGCGGGAAGTGAGACCCAGTACTTC. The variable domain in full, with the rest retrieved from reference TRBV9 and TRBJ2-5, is DSGVTQTPKHLITATGQRVTLRCSPRSGDLSVYWYQQSLDQGLQFLIQYYNGEERAKGNILERFSAQQFPDLHSELNLSSLELGDSALYFCASSVDLAGSETQYFGPGTRLLVL.

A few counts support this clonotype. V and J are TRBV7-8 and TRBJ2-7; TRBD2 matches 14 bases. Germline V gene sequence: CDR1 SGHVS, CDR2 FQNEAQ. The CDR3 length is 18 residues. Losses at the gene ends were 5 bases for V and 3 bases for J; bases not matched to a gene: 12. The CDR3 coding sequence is TGTGCCAGCAGCCTCCGCCGACTAGCGGGAGGGCTTGACTACGAGCAGTACTTC. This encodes CASSLRRLAGGLDYEQYF.

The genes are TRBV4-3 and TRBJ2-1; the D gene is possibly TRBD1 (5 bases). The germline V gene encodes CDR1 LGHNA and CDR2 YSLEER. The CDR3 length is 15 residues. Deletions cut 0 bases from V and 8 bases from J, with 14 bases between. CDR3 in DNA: TGCGCCAGCAGCCAAGATTTTTCAGGGTGGGATGAGCAGTTCTTC. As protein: CASSQDFSGWDEQFF.

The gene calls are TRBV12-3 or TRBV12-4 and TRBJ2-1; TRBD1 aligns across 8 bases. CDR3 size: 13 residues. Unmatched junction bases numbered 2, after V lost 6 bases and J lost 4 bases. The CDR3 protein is CASRGDRYNEQFF. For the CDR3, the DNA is TGTGCCAGCAGGGGGGACAGGTACAATGAGCAGTTCTTC.

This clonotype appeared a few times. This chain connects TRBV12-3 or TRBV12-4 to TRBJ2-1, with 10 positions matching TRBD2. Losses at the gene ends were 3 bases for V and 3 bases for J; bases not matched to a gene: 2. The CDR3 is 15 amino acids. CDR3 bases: TGTGCCAGCAGTTTGGGACTAGCGCTCTACAATGAGCAGTTCTTC. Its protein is CASSLGLALYNEQFF.

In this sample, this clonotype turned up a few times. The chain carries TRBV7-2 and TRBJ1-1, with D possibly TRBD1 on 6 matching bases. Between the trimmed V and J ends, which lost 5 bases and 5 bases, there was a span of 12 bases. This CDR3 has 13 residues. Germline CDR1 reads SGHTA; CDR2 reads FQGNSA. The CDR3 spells CASSPTGITEAFF. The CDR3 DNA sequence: TGTGCCAGCAGCCCCACAGGGATTACTGAAGCTTTCTTT.

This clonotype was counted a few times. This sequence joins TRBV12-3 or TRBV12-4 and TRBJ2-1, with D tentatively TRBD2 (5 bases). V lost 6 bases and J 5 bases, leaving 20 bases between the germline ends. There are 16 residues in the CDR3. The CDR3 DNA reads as TGTGCCAGCAGCCTTGAACTAGAGGGAGTCGACAATGAGCAGTTCTTC. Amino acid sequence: CASSLELEGVDNEQFF.

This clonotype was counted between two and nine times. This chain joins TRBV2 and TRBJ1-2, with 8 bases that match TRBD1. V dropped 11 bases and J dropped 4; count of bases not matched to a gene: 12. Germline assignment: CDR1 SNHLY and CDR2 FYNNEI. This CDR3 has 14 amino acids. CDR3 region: CASSGTGVSYGYTF. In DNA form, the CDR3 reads TGTGCCTCCTCCGGGACAGGAGTTTCCTATGGCTACACCTTC. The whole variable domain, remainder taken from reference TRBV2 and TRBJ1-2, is EPEVTQTPSHQVTQMGQEVILRCVPISNHLYFYWYRQILGQKVEFLVSFYNNEISEKSEIFDDQFSVERPDGSNFTLKIRSTKLEDSAMYFCASSGTGVSYGYTFGSGTRLTVV.

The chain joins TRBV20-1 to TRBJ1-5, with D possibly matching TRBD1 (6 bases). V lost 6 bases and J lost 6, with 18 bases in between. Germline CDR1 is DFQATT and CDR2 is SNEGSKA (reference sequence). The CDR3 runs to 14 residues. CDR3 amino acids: CSARKTQGVQPQHF. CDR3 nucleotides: TGCAGTGCCAGAAAAACACAGGGTGTTCAGCCCCAGCATTTT.

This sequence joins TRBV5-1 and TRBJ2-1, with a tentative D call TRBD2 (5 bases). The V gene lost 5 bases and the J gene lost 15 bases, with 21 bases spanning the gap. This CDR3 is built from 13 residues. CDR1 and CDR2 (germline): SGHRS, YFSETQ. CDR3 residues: CASSQDGLWRVFF. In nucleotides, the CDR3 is TGCGCCAGCAGTCAGGACGGGCTCTGGCGGGTGTTCTTC. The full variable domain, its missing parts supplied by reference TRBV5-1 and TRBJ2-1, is KAGVTQTPRYLIKTRGQQVTLSCSPISGHRSVSWYQQTPGQGLQFLFEYFSETQRNKGNFPGRFSGRQFSNSRSEMNVSTLELGDSALYLCASSQDGLWRVFFGPGTRLTVL.

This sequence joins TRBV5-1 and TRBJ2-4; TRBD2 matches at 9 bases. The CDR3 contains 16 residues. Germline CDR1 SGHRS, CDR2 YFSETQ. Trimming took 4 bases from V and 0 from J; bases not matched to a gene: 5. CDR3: CASSALAGIAKNIQYF. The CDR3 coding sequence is TGCGCCAGCAGCGCCCTAGCGGGGATAGCCAAAAACATTCAGTACTTC.

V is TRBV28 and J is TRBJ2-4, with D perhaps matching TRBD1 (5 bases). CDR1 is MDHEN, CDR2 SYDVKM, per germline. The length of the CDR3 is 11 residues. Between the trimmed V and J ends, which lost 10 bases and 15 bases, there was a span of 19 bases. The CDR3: CATHHGRRGYF. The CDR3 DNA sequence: TGTGCCACTCACCACGGTCGAAGGGGGTACTTC.